This is a list of T cell receptor beta chains from one sample in a study of cytomegalovirus exposure and HLA in healthy donors. Profiling relied on immunoSEQ multiplex PCR, and the TCRdb table lists in-frame clones only, not all of them. The repertoire holds some 160,000 clones, with 65% to 85% as singletons. Sequencing used PBMCs. All receptors derive from a woman aged 18-35 years in good health and CMV-seronegative. Each CDR3 is given with its conserved first and last residue. D genes are given only for firm matches. Some rows mark clone size as missing; the rest say once, few, many or name a class of expanded clone.

TRBJ2-4	TRBV15	.	TRBD1	CATSRVWDRFVGTKNIQYF	TGTGCCACCAGCAGAGTCTGGGACAGGTTTGTCGGAACCAAAAACATTCAGTACTTC
TRBJ1-2	TRBV6-4	.	TRBD1	CASSDSVGQGIDGYTF	TGTGCCAGCAGTGACTCTGTTGGACAGGGAATAGATGGCTACACCTTC
TRBJ1-1	TRBV19	.	.	CASSIDPGRTEAFF	TGTGCCAGTAGTATAGATCCAGGGAGGACTGAAGCTTTCTTT
TRBJ2-1	TRBV5-6	.	.	CASSLALEQFF	TGTGCCAGCAGCTTAGCCCTTGAGCAGTTCTTC
TRBJ2-5	TRBV6-5	.	.	CASSYGGSETQYF	TGTGCCAGCAGTTACGGCGGATCAGAGACCCAGTACTTC
TRBJ1-6	TRBV5-5	.	.	CASSLEGAPGNALHF	TGTGCCAGCAGCTTGGAAGGGGCGCCCGGTAACGCCCTCCACTTT
TRBJ1-1	TRBV2	.	.	CASSEFGVNTEAFF	TGTGCCAGCAGTGAATTCGGGGTGAACACTGAAGCTTTCTTT
TRBJ1-1	TRBV6-5	.	.	CASSYSYLQRDTEAFF	TGTGCCAGCAGTTACTCGTACCTCCAGAGGGACACTGAAGCTTTCTTT
TRBJ1-2	TRBV5-1	.	.	CASSGGTARRRLPYGYTF	TGCGCCAGCAGCGGAGGGACGGCCAGAAGACGCCTACCCTATGGCTACACCTTC
TRBJ1-2	TRBV14	.	.	CASSPSARMPSYGYTF	TGTGCCAGCAGCCCATCCGCGAGGATGCCCAGTTATGGCTACACCTTC
TRBJ1-1	TRBV5-1	.	.	CASSGGGTEAFF	TGCGCCAGCAGCGGGGGAGGCACTGAAGCTTTCTTT
TRBJ1-1	TRBV5-1	.	.	CASSFLPGTNTEAFF	TGCGCCAGCAGCTTCCTTCCAGGAACGAACACTGAAGCTTTCTTT
TRBJ2-6	TRBV6-6	few	.	CASSGSGANVLTF	TGTGCCAGCAGCGGTTCTGGGGCCAACGTCCTGACTTTC
TRBJ1-1	TRBV19	.	.	CASRRLEGSYHTEAFF	TGTGCCAGTCGCCGGTTGGAGGGGAGTTATCACACTGAAGCTTTCTTT
TRBJ2-2	TRBV27	.	TRBD1	CASSLGPGGTGELFF	TGTGCCAGCAGTTTAGGGCCAGGGGGCACCGGGGAGCTGTTTTTT
TRBJ1-6	TRBV6-5	.	.	CASSYWAGRSPLHF	TGTGCCAGCAGTTACTGGGCAGGGCGGTCACCCCTCCACTTT
TRBJ1-5	TRBV6-5	.	.	CATSAAVSNQPQHF	TGTGCCACCTCTGCTGCGGTTAGCAATCAGCCCCAGCATTTT
TRBJ2-2	TRBV30	.	TRBD1	CAWSVLLTGGPNTGELFF	TGTGCCTGGAGTGTACTCTTGACAGGGGGGCCAAACACCGGGGAGCTGTTTTTT
TRBJ2-3	TRBV4-1	.	TRBD2	CASSQLSSGGGTDTQYF	TGCGCCAGCAGCCAATTAAGTAGCGGGGGGGGAACAGATACGCAGTATTTT
TRBJ1-2	TRBV18	.	.	CASSGQTYGYTF	TGTGCCAGCTCAGGACAGACGTATGGCTACACCTTC
TRBJ2-5	TRBV6-6	.	TRBD1	CASSSQGAAETQYF	TGTGCCAGCAGTTCGCAGGGGGCTGCAGAGACCCAGTACTTC
TRBJ2-5	TRBV11-3	few	TRBD2	CASSLGTSGEETQYF	TGTGCCAGCAGCTTAGGGACTAGCGGGGAAGAGACCCAGTACTTC
TRBJ2-1	TRBV15	.	.	CATSRPRGEQFF	TGTGCCACCAGCAGACCCCGCGGTGAGCAGTTCTTC
TRBJ1-1	TRBV5-6	.	.	CASSWRQVMNTEAFF	TGTGCCAGCAGCTGGCGACAGGTGATGAACACTGAAGCTTTCTTT
TRBJ1-2	TRBV5-5	.	.	CASSLAGGAYYGYTF	TGTGCCAGCAGCTTGGCGGGGGGCGCTTACTATGGCTACACCTTC
TRBJ2-1	TRBV6-1	.	TRBD1	CATTRGSNEQFF	TGTGCCACCACCAGGGGGAGCAATGAGCAGTTCTTC
TRBJ1-2	TRBV19	.	TRBD1	CASTGTGGYGYTF	TGTGCCAGTACCGGGACAGGGGGCTATGGCTACACCTTC
TRBJ1-1	TRBV18	.	.	CASSRDTQALMNTEAFF	TGTGCCAGCTCACGGGACACCCAAGCCCTTATGAACACTGAAGCTTTCTTT
TRBJ2-7	TRBV18	.	TRBD1	CASQSFGTGREQYF	TGTGCCAGCCAATCCTTTGGGACAGGGCGCGAGCAGTACTTC
TRBJ2-3	TRBV28	.	.	CASSSWRERTDTQYF	TGTGCCAGCAGTTCGTGGCGGGAACGAACAGATACGCAGTATTTT
TRBJ1-4	TRBV28	.	.	CASISGARGEKLFF	TGTGCCAGCATCTCAGGGGCAAGAGGGGAAAAACTGTTTTTT
TRBJ1-1	TRBV18	.	.	CASSPPRDTPWVDTEAFF	TGTGCCAGCTCACCACCTCGGGACACCCCCTGGGTGGACACTGAAGCTTTCTTT
TRBJ2-2	TRBV6-1	.	.	CASSEGTVIKGELFF	TGTGCCAGCAGTGAAGGGACAGTTATTAAGGGGGAGCTGTTTTTT
TRBJ2-1	TRBV2	.	.	CASTGVLPPGQFF	TGTGCCAGCACTGGCGTTCTCCCTCCGGGGCAGTTCTTC
TRBJ1-1	TRBV5-1	.	TRBD1	CASSDTGGTTEAFF	TGCGCCAGCAGCGACACAGGGGGGACGACTGAAGCTTTCTTT
TRBJ2-1	TRBV28	once	TRBD2	CASSSPSGGTYNEQFF	TGTGCCAGCAGTTCTCCTAGCGGGGGAACCTACAATGAGCAGTTCTTC
TRBJ1-1	TRBV2	few	TRBD1	CASPISTDRGGRQNTEAFF	TGTGCCAGCCCGATCTCAACGGACAGGGGTGGTCGCCAGAACACTGAAGCTTTCTTT
TRBJ2-2	TRBV4-2	.	TRBD2	CASSSLAGGTGELFF	TGTGCCAGCAGCTCACTAGCGGGGGGCACCGGGGAGCTGTTTTTT
TRBJ1-3	TRBV10-1	.	TRBD1	CASNPQGAGNTIYF	TGCGCCAGCAACCCCCAGGGGGCTGGAAACACCATATATTTT
TRBJ2-4	TRBV6-6	.	TRBD1	CASRGTGFSKNIQYF	TGTGCCAGCCGAGGGACAGGGTTTTCCAAAAACATTCAGTACTTC
TRBJ2-5	TRBV6-1	.	TRBD2	CASRLAGGRETQYF	TGTGCCAGCAGACTAGCGGGGGGGCGCGAGACCCAGTACTTC
TRBJ1-1	TRBV14	.	.	CASSRDIAAEAFF	TGTGCCAGCAGCCGGGACATAGCCGCTGAAGCTTTCTTT
TRBJ2-7	TRBV9	.	.	CASSSRTYEQYF	TGTGCCAGCAGTTCTAGGACTTACGAGCAGTACTTC
TRBJ1-1	TRBV18	.	TRBD1	CASSQAPGGGNTEAFF	TGTGCCAGCTCACAGGCCCCAGGGGGAGGTAATACTGAAGCTTTCTTT
TRBJ2-3	TRBV30	.	TRBD1	CAWSSGQGGDTQYF	TGTGCCTGGAGTTCGGGACAGGGGGGAGATACGCAGTATTTT
TRBJ1-2	TRBV5-1	.	TRBD1	CASSLSGTGIVYGYTF	TGCGCCAGCAGCTTATCCGGGACAGGGATAGTATATGGCTACACCTTC
TRBJ2-7	TRBV6-1	.	.	CASSVLEGTHEQYF	TGTGCCAGCAGTGTTTTGGAGGGAACCCACGAGCAGTACTTC
TRBJ2-7	TRBV9	.	.	CASSVGQGEQYF	TGTGCCAGCAGCGTAGGGCAGGGAGAGCAGTACTTC
TRBJ2-7	TRBV25-1	.	.	CARGKGAYEQYF	TGTGCCAGAGGAAAGGGAGCCTACGAGCAGTACTTC
TRBJ2-6	TRBV14	.	TRBD1	CASSHPGRDRVANVLTF	TGTGCCAGCAGCCATCCGGGGAGAGACAGGGTGGCCAACGTCCTGACTTTC
TRBJ1-2	TRBV28	.	.	CASSFGGGFLNYGYTF	TGTGCCAGCAGTTTTGGGGGAGGTTTCCTAAACTATGGCTACACCTTC
TRBJ1-5	TRBV5-1	.	TRBD1	CASSLPGQGGAGNQPQHF	TGCGCCAGCAGCTTACCAGGACAGGGGGGGGCCGGCAATCAGCCCCAGCATTTT
TRBJ2-2	TRBV30	few	TRBD1	CAWRHWTGNTGELFF	TGTGCCTGGAGGCATTGGACAGGGAACACCGGGGAGCTGTTTTTT
TRBJ1-5	TRBV30	few	.	CAWSVRRAPNQPQHF	TGTGCCTGGAGTGTAAGGAGGGCTCCAAATCAGCCCCAGCATTTT